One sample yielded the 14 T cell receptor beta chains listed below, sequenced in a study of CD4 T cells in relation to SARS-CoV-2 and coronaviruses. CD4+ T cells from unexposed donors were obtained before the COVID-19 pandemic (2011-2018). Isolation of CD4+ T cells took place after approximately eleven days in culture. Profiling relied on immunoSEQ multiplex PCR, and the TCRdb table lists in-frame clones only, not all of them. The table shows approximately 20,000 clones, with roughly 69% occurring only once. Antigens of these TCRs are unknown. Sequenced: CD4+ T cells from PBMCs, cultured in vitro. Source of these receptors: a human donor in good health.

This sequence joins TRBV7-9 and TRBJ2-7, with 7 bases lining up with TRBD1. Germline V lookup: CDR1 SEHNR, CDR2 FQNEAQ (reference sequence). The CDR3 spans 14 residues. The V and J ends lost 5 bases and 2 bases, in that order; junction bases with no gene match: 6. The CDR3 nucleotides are TGTGCCAGCAGCCCACTTGGGACAGCCTACGAGCAGTACTTC. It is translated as CASSPLGTAYEQYF.

Here the CDR3 reads CASSREGQGYGYTF. The CDR3 DNA reads as TGTGCCAGCAGCCGAGAAGGACAGGGGTATGGCTACACCTTC. The V gene is TRBV3-1 (or the pseudogene TRBV3-2), the J gene TRBJ1-2, with 9 bases matching TRBD1. With 4 bases clipped from V and 5 bases from J, the junction kept 5 bases outside the gene matches. The CDR3 has 14 residues. CDR1 is LGHDT, CDR2 YNNKEL, per germline (reference sequence).

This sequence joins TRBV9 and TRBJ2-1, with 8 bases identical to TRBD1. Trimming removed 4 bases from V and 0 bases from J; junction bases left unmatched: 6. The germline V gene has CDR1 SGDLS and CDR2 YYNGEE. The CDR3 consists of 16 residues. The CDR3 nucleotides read TGTGCCAGCAGCTTTCAACAGGGGGGCTCCTACAATGAGCAGTTCTTC. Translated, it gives CASSFQQGGSYNEQFF.

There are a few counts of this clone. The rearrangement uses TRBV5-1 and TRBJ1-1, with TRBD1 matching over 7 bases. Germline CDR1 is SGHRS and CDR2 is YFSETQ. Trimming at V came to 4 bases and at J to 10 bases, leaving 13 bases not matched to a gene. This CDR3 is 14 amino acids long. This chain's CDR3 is CASSAQGTDSGAFF. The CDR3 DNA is TGCGCCAGCAGCGCACAGGGGACAGACTCAGGAGCTTTCTTT.

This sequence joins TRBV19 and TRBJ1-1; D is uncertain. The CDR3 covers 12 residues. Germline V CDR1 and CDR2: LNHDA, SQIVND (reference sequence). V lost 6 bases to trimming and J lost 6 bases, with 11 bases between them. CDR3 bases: TGTGCCAGTAGCCCCGACAAGGCTGAAGCTTTCTTT. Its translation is CASSPDKAEAFF.

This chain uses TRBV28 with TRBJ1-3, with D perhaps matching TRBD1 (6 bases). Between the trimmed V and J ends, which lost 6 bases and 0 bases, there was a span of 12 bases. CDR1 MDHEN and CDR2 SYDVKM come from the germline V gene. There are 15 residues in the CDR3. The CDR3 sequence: CASRLGGSSGNTIYF. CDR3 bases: TGTGCCAGCAGGCTAGGGGGTAGCTCTGGAAACACCATATATTTT.

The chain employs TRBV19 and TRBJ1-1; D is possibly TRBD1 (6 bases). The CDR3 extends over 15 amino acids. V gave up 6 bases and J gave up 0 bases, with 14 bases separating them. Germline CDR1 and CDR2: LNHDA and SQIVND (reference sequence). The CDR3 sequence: CASSLQGIMNTEAFF. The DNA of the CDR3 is TGTGCCAGTAGCCTACAGGGTATTATGAACACTGAAGCTTTCTTT.

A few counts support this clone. CDR3 in amino acids: CATAAGGNNEQFF. The CDR3 coding sequence is TGTGCCACCGCCGCGGGAGGAAACAATGAGCAGTTCTTC. V gene TRBV7-9 combines with J gene TRBJ2-1; TRBD2 aligns across 8 bases. V was pared by 10 bases and J by 5 bases, with 7 bases of the junction left unmatched. The CDR3 is 13 residues long. Germline V gene sequence: CDR1 SEHNR, CDR2 FQNEAQ (reference sequence).

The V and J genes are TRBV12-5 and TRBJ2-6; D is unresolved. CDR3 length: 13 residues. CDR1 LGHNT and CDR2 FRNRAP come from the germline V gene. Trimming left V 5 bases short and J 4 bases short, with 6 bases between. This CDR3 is CASGNQGANVLTF. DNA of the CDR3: TGTGCTAGTGGTAACCAGGGGGCCAACGTCCTGACTTTC.

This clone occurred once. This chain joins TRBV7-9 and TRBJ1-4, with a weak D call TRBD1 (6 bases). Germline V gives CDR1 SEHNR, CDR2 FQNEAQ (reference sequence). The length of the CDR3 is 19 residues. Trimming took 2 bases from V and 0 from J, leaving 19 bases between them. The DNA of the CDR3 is TGTGCCAGCAGCTTAAGGGGCGGGGGGCTTTTTGCAACTAATGAAAAACTGTTTTTT. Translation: CASSLRGGGLFATNEKLFF.

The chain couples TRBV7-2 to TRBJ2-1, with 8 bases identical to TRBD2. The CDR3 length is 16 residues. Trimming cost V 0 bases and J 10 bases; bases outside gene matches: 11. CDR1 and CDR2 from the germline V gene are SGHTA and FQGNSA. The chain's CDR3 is CASSLAVFSGTGEQFF. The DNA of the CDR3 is TGTGCCAGCAGCTTAGCGGTTTTTAGCGGGACTGGGGAGCAGTTCTTC.

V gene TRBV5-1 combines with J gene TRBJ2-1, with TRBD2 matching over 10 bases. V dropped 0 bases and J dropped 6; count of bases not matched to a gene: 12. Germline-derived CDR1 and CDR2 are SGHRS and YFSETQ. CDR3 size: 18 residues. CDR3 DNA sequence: TGCGCCAGCAGCTTGGTATCTAGCGGGAGCGCTTTTAGCAATGAGCAGTTCTTC. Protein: CASSLVSSGSAFSNEQFF.

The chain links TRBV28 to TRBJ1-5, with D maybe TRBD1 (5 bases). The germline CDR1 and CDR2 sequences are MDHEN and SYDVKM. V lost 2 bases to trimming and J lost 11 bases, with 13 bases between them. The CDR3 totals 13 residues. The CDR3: CASSLAGPKTQHF. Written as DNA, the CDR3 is TGTGCCAGCAGTTTAGCAGGGCCGAAGACCCAGCATTTT.

The CDR3 DNA reads as TGCGCCAGCAGAAGACCTAATCTAGCGGAGAGCTCCTACGAGCAGTACTTC. It is translated as CASRRPNLAESSYEQYF. V is TRBV23-1 and J is TRBJ2-7, with 7 bases fitting TRBD2. TRBV23-1 is an open reading frame, and its role is uncertain. This CDR3 contains 17 residues. The V segment lost 6 bases and the J segment 0 bases; nucleotides outside the gene matches: 14.